The subject of this entry is one TCR beta chain. Vbeta (60) and Jbeta (13) primers were used in the PCR. The table came from immunoSEQ multiplex PCR; TCRdb's copy has only in-frame clones and leaves some out. The top ten hold about 1.4% of the sample, which has approximately 170,000 clones, around 78% seen once. Donors counted as nominally healthy when sampled, yet unrecorded immune exposures were likely. This specimen belongs to a study of cytomegalovirus exposure and HLA in healthy donors. Germline V gene sequence: CDR1 MNHEY, CDR2 SMNVEV (reference sequence). The ends were cut back, 6 bases at V and 6 bases at J, with 18 bases in the middle. The CDR3 runs to 14 residues.

The clonotype comes from a man aged 40-49 years in good health and CMV-seronegative. The sample consisted of PBMCs. J is TRBJ2-7 and V is TRBV27, with a possible D match to TRBD2 (5 bases). CDR3 sequence (DNA): TGTGCCAGCAGCACTTGGGCGGACTCCCGCGAGCAGTACTTC. Its protein is CASSTWADSREQYF.